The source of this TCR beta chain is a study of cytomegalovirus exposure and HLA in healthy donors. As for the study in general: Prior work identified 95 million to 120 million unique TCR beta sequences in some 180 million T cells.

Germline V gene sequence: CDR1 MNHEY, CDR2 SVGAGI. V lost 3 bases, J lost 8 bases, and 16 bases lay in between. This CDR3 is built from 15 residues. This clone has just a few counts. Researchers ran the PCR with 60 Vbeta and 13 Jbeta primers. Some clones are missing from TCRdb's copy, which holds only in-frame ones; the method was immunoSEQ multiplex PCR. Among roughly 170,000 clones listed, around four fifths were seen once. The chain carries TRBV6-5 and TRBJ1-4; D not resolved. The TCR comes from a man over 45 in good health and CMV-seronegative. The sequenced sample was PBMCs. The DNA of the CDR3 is TGTGCCAGCAGTTATGACGTGACAATGACAGAAAAACTGTTTTTT. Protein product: CASSYDVTMTEKLFF.